One T cell receptor beta chain is described in this entry. Its target is not known. Sorting that relied on CD45RO/CCR7/CD25/CD127/CD95/CD27 yielded CD4+ naive, central memory, regulatory and stem cell-like memory cells. The length of the CDR3 is 13 residues. CDR1 is SGHRS and CDR2 is YFSETQ in the germline V gene. Germline trimming cut 9 bases from V and 7 bases from J; bases unmatched to any gene: 10. What was sequenced were expressed TCRB transcripts, since all of the isolated RNA had been reverse transcribed. This table comes from immunoSEQ multiplex PCR, and its TCRdb copy is limited to in-frame clones, with some not included. The repertoire includes 640,000 or so clones, roughly 12% of them detected once, and approximately 0.022% sits in the top ten. These data belong to a study of beta chain features in type 1 diabetes. Study-wide results and caveats: Compared to healthy donors, patients appeared to have naive, central memory and Treg TCRB repertoires that were more alike. TCRB CDR3s from Type 1 diabetes patients were moderately but significantly shorter in all four CD4+ subsets.

The sequenced material came from naive CD4+ T cells from blood. The chain combines TRBV5-1 with TRBJ1-2, with 9 bases identical to TRBD1. The receptor comes from a man aged 18 to 30 with type 1 diabetes. The CDR3 is CATTRDRELGYTF. In DNA form, the CDR3 reads TGCGCCACTACCCGGGACAGGGAGCTTGGCTACACCTTC. The full variable domain, in which reference TRBV5-1 and TRBJ1-2 provide the parts outside the CDR3, is KAGVTQTPRYLIKTRGQQVTLSCSPISGHRSVSWYQQTPGQGLQFLFEYFSETQRNKGNFPGRFSGRQFSNSRSEMNVSTLELGDSALYLCATTRDRELGYTFGSGTRLTVV.